A selection of T cell receptor beta chains follows, all from one sample in a study of blood T cells in healthy people across ages. TCRdb called the 5' RACE reads again in MiXCR, with one record for every CDR3 protein. The table lists 1.5 million to 2 million distinct CDR3 sequences, about two fifths of them singletons. Sequenced material: blood. These receptors were taken from a human donor in good health. CDR3s include the opening cysteine and the closing phenylalanine or tryptophan. The D gene is left open where the match is weak. A row's size may be missing; if present it is once, few, many or a size class.

j_gene	v_gene	d_gene	abundance	len	CDR3nt	CDR3aa
TRBJ2-5	TRBV6-1	TRBD2	-	17	TGTGCCAGCAGTGAATGGTGGTTAGCGGGGGCCCAAGAGACCCAGTACTTC	CASSEWWLAGAQETQYF
TRBJ1-4	TRBV20-1	-	-	15	TGCAGTGCTAGAGAGTGGCATCAGGGTTTGGGGAAACTGTTTTTT	CSAREWHQGLGKLFF
TRBJ2-1	TRBV15	-	few	16	TGTGCCACCAGCAGAGATACGATGGGCTCCTACAATGAGCAGTTCTTC	CATSRDTMGSYNEQFF
TRBJ1-1	TRBV10-3	TRBD1	-	18	TGTGCCATCGAGTTGGGAAGGAGGACAGGTCTAAAGGGAACTGAAGCTTTCTTT	CAIELGRRTGLKGTEAFF
TRBJ2-7	TRBV6-6	-	few	16	TGTGCCAGCAGTTACTTTTTTACCATCCAATCCTACGAGCAGTACTTC	CASSYFFTIQSYEQYF
TRBJ1-4	TRBV2	-	-	17	TGTGCCAGCGGCCGATCGGCTGGGGGGATCACTAATGAAAAACTGTTTTTT	CASGRSAGGITNEKLFF
TRBJ2-1	TRBV4-2	-	many	16	TGTGCCAGCAGCCAAGCGGGAGAGGGGGACATCCATGAGCAGTTCTTC	CASSQAGEGDIHEQFF
TRBJ2-5	TRBV7-9	-	many	14	TGTGCCAGCAGCCCCGACAGGTATCAAGAGACCCAGTACTTC	CASSPDRYQETQYF
TRBJ2-7	TRBV24-1	-	-	13	TGTGCCACCAGTGATATTTCCCAGAGCGAGCAGTACTTC	CATSDISQSEQYF
TRBJ1-2	TRBV6-6	-	-	17	TGTGCCAGCAGTATATCGGGGGGCCAATTAGCTAGCTATGGCTACACCTTC	CASSISGGQLASYGYTF
TRBJ2-5	TRBV7-2	-	-	12	TGTGCCGGCAGCTTAGCCGTGGGGACCCAGTACTTC	CAGSLAVGTQYF
TRBJ2-4	TRBV4-3	-	-	12	TGCGCCAGCAGCCAAGGTGGGGGGTTTCAGTACTTC	CASSQGGGFQYF
TRBJ2-5	TRBV15	TRBD1	-	14	TGTGCCGCCAGCAGAGGGGGCCCCGTGGAGACCCAGTACTTC	CAASRGGPVETQYF
TRBJ1-4	TRBV15	-	-	16	TGTGCCACCAGCAGAGTACAGGGAGGGAGTGGTGAAAAACTGTTTTTT	CATSRVQGGSGEKLFF
TRBJ1-1	TRBV7-8	-	few	14	TGTGCCAGCAGCGACAGGAGGAGTAACACTGAAGCTTTCTTT	CASSDRRSNTEAFF
TRBJ2-1	TRBV24-1	-	-	13	TGTGCCACCAGTGATTTGGGCCAACGAGAGCAGTTCTTC	CATSDLGQREQFF
TRBJ2-5	TRBV6-5	-	-	14	TGTGCCAGCAGTGACTCGAACAGTCGAAAGACCCAGTACTTC	CASSDSNSRKTQYF
TRBJ2-1	TRBV7-2	TRBD2	-	16	TGTGCCAGCAGCCGTACTAGCGGGGTGAACTACAATGAGCAGTTCTTC	CASSRTSGVNYNEQFF
TRBJ2-1	TRBV20-1	-	-	13	TGCAGTGCTAGAGATGGGGGGGCTGGAGAGCAGTTCTTC	CSARDGGAGEQFF
TRBJ1-2	TRBV6-6	-	-	16	TGTGCCAGCAGCACTAAACAGGGAGGTGGAAGCTATGGCTACACCTTC	CASSTKQGGGSYGYTF
TRBJ1-2	TRBV29-1	-	few	13	TGCGGCGTTGAAAATTCTCAGGGATATGGCTACACCTTC	CGVENSQGYGYTF
TRBJ2-3	TRBV9	-	-	14	TGTGCCAGCAGCGTAGCTACGGGCCCAGATACGCAGTATTTT	CASSVATGPDTQYF